This entry concerns a single T cell receptor (beta chain). The table lists this clone with a few counts. No antigen is known for it. No base-level quality is on record; no much larger clone is a single base apart. From the cysteine up to the phenylalanine, the CDR3 has a length of 17 residues. The kept DNA is CDR3 alone, 51 bases in frame from the first base. The trim is 4 bases for V and 2 bases for J, with a gap of 22 bases between the germline ends. Sequences SQVTM (CDR1) and ANQGSEA (CDR2) are obtained from the germline V gene. This sample is part of a study of blood T cell repertoires in COVID-19 (dated by TCRdb to about 2020). Regarding the complete study: Collaborator samples came from the United States, Italy and Spain and covered acute and convalescent phases of COVID-19. The prospective study material was composed of cDNA or gDNA derived from T cells, B-cell-depleted T cells, or PBMCs. Deeply sampled blood TCRbeta repertoires from subjects exposed to, actively infected with, or recovered from COVID-19 were included in the dataset. A freely available public database, intended as a resource for researchers studying the immune response to SARS-CoV-2, is where the repertoires were released. The samples were drawn from two sources: the first 160 participants of the ongoing ImmuneRACE study, and 950 to 1,500 subjects contributed by 6 global collaborators. The sample metadata nearly always contained a de-identified subject ID, COVID-19 status, age in years and sex. Where available, HLA class I and class II types were taken from metadata supplied by the sample provider and were not determined by assay-based typing.

Whole blood was collected in K2EDTA tubes by collaborating institutions according to the institutions' own protocols. Collaborator samples were shipped for TCRbeta analysis as frozen whole blood, isolated PBMCs, or DNA extracted from either sample type. TCRbeta CDR3 regions were amplified from genomic DNA by means of the immunoSEQ Assay, a bias-controlled multiplex PCR. On the study's bioinformatics: The number of nucleated cells in each sample was estimated from the amplification of reference gene primers within the assay. To quantify the absolute abundance of each unique TCRbeta CDR3 rearrangement, sequence reads were collapsed and filtered. For each sample, productive Simpson clonality was calculated as the square root of Simpson's diversity index over productive rearrangements. TCRdb re-hosts the immuneACCESS table, in-frame sequences only. Its copies lack some clones; in the studies checked, an unresolved V gene accounts for under half of them, and the cause for the rest is not known. For V, J and clone size, that table is used; D and trimming come from the DNA. The sample data list 15,000 to 20,000 clones, and roughly 87% of these were observed just once. Under 20% of the sample is in the top ten clones.

Study-level results and caveats: The amount of clinical and demographic metadata varied by source and participant and was provided uncurated.

Source material: peripheral blood. This sequence originates from a man between 50 and 59 years old with active COVID-19. This sequence uses TRBV29-1 and TRBJ2-3; tentative D gene TRBD2, with 5 bases matching. The CDR3: CSVGLPLWKRITDTQYF. In nucleotide form, the sequence is TGCAGCGTTGGCCTCCCCTTGTGGAAGCGGATCACAGATACGCAGTATTTT.